The text below deals with one TCR beta chain. In the PCR, 60 Vbeta and 13 Jbeta primers were used. TCRdb keeps only in-frame clones here, not all; method: immunoSEQ multiplex PCR. The table has 150,000 to 200,000 clones, 75% seen once. V was pared by 0 bases and J by 6 bases, with 11 bases between. The V gene's germline CDR1 is SGHNT and CDR2 YYREEE (reference sequence). The CDR3 has 14 residues. This specimen belongs to a study of cytomegalovirus exposure and HLA in healthy donors. The chain carries TRBV5-4 and TRBJ2-3; a possible D gene is TRBD2 (6 bases). What was sequenced was PBMCs. This clonotype originated in a young man in good health and CMV-seropositive. This CDR3 is CASSLGTTSDTQYF. CDR3 coding DNA: TGTGCCAGCAGCTTGGGGACTACCAGCGATACGCAGTATTTT.